The present T cell receptor (beta chain) was sequenced within a study of shared T cell receptors in the human thymus. Profiling relied on immunoSEQ multiplex PCR, and the TCRdb table lists in-frame clones only, not all of them. This sample has hundreds of thousands of clones; more than 70% occur once, and the top ten carry under 0.01%. A single count supports this clone. The germline V gene has CDR1 LGHNA and CDR2 YSLEER. The CDR3 runs to 17 residues. The V segment lost 3 bases and the J segment 2 bases; nucleotides outside the gene matches: 9. This sample also appeared in a second study, on human thymus T cells. This second study says: Related studies noted strongly shared thymic repertoires across unrelated people.

The genes are TRBV4-3 and TRBJ1-3; 8 nucleotides line up with TRBD1. This TCR came from a boy in the first two years of life with a congenital heart defect. Sequencing was performed on thymocytes. DNA of the CDR3: TGCGCCAGCAGCCAGATGGGACAGGTGAAAACTGGAAACACCATATATTTT. Translation gives CASSQMGQVKTGNTIYF.